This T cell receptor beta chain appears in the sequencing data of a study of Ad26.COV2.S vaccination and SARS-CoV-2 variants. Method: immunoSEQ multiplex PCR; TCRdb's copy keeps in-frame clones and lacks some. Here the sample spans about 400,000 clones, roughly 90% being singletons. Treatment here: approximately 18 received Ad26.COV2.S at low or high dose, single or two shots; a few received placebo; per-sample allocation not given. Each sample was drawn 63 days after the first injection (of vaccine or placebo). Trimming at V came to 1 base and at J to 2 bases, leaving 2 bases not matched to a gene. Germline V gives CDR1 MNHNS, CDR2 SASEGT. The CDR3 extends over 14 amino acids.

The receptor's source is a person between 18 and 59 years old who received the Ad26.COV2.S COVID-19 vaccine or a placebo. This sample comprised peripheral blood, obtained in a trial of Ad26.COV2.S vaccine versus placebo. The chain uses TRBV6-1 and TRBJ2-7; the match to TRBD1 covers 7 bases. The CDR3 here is CASSEGTGTYEQYF. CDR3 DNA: TGTGCCAGCAGTGAAGGGACAGGTACCTACGAGCAGTACTTC.